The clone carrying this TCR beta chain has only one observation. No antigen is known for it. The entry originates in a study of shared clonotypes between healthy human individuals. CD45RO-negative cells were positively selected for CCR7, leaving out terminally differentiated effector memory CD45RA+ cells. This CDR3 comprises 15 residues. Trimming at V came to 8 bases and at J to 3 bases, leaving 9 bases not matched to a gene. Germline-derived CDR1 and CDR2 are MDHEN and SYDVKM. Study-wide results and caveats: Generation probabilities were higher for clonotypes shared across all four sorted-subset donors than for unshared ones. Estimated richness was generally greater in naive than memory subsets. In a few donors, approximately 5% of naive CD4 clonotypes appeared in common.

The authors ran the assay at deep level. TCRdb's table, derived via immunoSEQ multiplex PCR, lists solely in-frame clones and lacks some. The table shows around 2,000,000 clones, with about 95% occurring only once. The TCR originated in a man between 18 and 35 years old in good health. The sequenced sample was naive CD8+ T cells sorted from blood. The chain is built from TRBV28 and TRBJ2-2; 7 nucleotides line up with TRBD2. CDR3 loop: CASDTSDEDTGELFF. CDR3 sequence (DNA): TGTGCCAGCGACACTAGCGACGAGGACACCGGGGAGCTGTTTTTT.